This T cell receptor beta chain was found in a study of radiotherapy plus CTLA-4 blockade in lung cancer. Study-wide context: Of all patients, approximately 17% responded objectively and about 34% showed disease control.

Findings and limits, study-wide: Clones of tumor-derived TCRs expanded in blood after radiotherapy plus ipilimumab.

The CDR3 is 17 residues long. V gave up 6 bases and J gave up 5 bases; unmatched junction bases: 10. Per the germline V gene, CDR1 is MNHEY and CDR2 is SMNVEV (reference sequence). This clone was seen only a few times. Antigen unknown. Sequenced by immunoSEQ multiplex PCR; TCRdb stores in-frame clones only, minus some. The profile shows roughly 50,000 clones, about 88% of them singletons. The chain recombines TRBV27 with TRBJ2-2; 12 bases map to TRBD2. This specimen consisted of peripheral blood, obtained from a patient treated with radiotherapy plus ipilimumab. The TCR sequence derives from a human donor with non-small cell lung cancer whose response to radiotherapy plus ipilimumab could not be evaluated. CDR3 in amino acids: CASSRRLAGGPTGELFF. The CDR3 bases are TGTGCCAGCAGCCGGCGGCTAGCGGGGGGGCCGACCGGGGAGCTGTTTTTT.